Listed below are T cell receptor beta chains from one sample, sequenced in a study of T cell changes during pregnancy in multiple sclerosis. Sequencing used immunoSEQ multiplex PCR; TCRdb keeps in-frame clones, though not all of them. The data contain roughly 60,000 clones, 90% of them singletons. Sequences were derived from CD4+ T cells from peripheral blood mononuclear cells, sampled in the first trimester of pregnancy. The receptors here all came from a female donor with multiple sclerosis, enrolled in a pregnancy study. Each CDR3 is given without its conserved first and last residue. Each record gives: V gene, J gene, CDR3 protein.

>TRBV5-6|TRBJ2-2
ASSLWASGRSGELF
>TRBV30|TRBJ1-2
AWSVSLGAEGGYT
>TRBV4-1|TRBJ2-2
ASSQLPGGRTGELF
>TRBV19|TRBJ1-2
ASIPNRGPYGYT
>TRBV4-2|TRBJ2-3
ASSQDPGVADRTDTQY
>TRBV7-6|TRBJ2-1
ASSLELVGNEQF
>TRBV5-1|TRBJ1-6
ASSLDRTDNSPLH
>TRBV5-4|TRBJ1-1
ASSFGLTGNTEAF
>TRBV19|TRBJ1-4
ASAGVNQRNEKLF
>TRBV19|TRBJ1-2
ASRPGQTFYGYT
>TRBV7-2|TRBJ2-5
ASSSLTGGQETQY
>TRBV19|TRBJ2-7
ASSFSGESSYEQY
>TRBV2|TRBJ2-3
ASSEDPTSGRAWGTDTQY
>TRBV4-1|TRBJ1-1
ASSQTDRQNTEAF
>TRBV5-8|TRBJ1-4
ASSWGTFATNEKLF
>TRBV7-7|TRBJ2-5
ASSPGLAGAVETQY